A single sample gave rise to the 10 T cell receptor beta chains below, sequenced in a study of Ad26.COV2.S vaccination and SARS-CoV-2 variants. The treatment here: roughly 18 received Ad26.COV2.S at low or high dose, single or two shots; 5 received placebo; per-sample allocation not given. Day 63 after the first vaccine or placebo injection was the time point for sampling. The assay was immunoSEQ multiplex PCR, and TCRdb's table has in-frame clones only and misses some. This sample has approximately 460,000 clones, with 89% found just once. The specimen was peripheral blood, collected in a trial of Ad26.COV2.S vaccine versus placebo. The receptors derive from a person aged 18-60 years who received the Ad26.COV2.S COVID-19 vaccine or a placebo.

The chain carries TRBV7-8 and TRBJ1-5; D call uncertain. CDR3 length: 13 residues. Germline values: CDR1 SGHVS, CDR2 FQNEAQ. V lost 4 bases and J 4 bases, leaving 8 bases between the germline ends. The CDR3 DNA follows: TGTGCCAGCAGCTCAGAGGTGAATCAGCCCCAGCATTTT. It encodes CASSSEVNQPQHF.

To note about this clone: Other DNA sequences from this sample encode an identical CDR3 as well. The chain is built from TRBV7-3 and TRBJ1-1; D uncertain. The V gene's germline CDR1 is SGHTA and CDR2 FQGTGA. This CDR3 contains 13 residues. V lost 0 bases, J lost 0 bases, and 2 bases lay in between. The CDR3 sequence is CASSLTLNTEAFF. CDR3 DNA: TGTGCCAGCAGCTTAACGCTGAACACTGAAGCTTTCTTT.

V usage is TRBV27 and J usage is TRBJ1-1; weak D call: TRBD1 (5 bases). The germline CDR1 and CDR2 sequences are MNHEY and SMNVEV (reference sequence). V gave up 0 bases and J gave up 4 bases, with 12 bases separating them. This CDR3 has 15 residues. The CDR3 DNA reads TGTGCCAGCAGTTTATCGGGCAGGGCGGGCACTGAAGCTTTCTTT. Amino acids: CASSLSGRAGTEAFF.

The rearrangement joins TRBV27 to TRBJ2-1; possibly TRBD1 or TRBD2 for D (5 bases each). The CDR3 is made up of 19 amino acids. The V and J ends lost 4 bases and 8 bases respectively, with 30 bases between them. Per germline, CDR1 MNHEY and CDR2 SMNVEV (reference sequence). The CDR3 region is CASSSRPGTHDGLSDEQFF. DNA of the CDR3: TGTGCCAGCAGTTCAAGACCCGGGACCCATGATGGACTTAGCGATGAGCAGTTCTTC.

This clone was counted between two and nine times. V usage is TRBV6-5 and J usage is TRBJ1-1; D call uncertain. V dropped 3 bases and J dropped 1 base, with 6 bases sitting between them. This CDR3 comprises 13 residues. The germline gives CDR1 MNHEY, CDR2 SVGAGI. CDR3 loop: CASSYAANTEAFF. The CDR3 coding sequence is TGTGCCAGCAGTTATGCAGCGAACACTGAAGCTTTCTTT.

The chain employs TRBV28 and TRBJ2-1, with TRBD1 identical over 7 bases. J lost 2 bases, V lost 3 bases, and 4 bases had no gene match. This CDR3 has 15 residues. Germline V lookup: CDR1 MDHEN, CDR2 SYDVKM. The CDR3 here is CASSFYRGPYNEQFF. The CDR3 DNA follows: TGTGCCAGCAGTTTTTACAGGGGACCCTACAATGAGCAGTTCTTC.

The CDR3 nucleotides are TGTGCCAGCAGCTTTGGGCGAGGGGATACGCAGTATTTT. Translated, it gives CASSFGRGDTQYF. This sequence joins TRBV5-4 and TRBJ2-3; perhaps TRBD2 as D (5 bases). The V gene's germline CDR1 is SGHNT and CDR2 YYREEE (reference sequence). The CDR3 contains 13 residues. V lost 2 bases and J lost 6, with 10 bases in between.

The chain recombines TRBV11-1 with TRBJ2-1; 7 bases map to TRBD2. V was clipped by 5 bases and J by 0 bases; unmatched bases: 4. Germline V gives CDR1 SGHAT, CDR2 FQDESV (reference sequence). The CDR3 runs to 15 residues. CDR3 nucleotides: TGTGCCAGCAGCCGGGACTACGGCTCCTACAATGAGCAGTTCTTC. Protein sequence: CASSRDYGSYNEQFF.

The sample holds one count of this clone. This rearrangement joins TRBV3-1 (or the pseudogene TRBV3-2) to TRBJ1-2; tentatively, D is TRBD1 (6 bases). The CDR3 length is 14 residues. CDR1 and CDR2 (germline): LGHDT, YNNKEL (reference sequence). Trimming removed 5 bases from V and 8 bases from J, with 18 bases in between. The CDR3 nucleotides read TGTGCCAGCAGCATTCGGGGGCAGGAACGCGGCTACACCTTC. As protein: CASSIRGQERGYTF.

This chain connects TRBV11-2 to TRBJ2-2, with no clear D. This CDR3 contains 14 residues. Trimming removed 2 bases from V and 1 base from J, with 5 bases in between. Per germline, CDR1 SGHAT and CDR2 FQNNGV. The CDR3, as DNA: TGTGCCAGCAGCTTATCTCAGAACACCGGGGAGCTGTTTTTT. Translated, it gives CASSLSQNTGELFF.